These T cell receptor beta chains were read from a single sample in a study of resident and recirculating memory T cells in vitiligo. Measured with immunoSEQ multiplex PCR; TCRdb has only the in-frame clones, and not every one. Here the sample spans 40,000 to 50,000 clones, about 90% being singletons. Sequenced material: blood. The source of these receptors is a male donor with vitiligo. Both conserved end residues are part of each CDR3. Fields, in order: D gene, V gene, J gene, clone size, CDR3 protein. D genes are given only for firm matches. Not every row has a clone size; where given, it reads once, few, many or a size class.

TRBD1,TRBV5-1,TRBJ1-1,.,CASSSPQGATNTEAFF
TRBD2,TRBV15,TRBJ2-3,.,CATTVAGGSTDTQYF
TRBD2,TRBV7-9,TRBJ2-7,.,CASSFGGVTYEQYF
.,TRBV7-8,TRBJ2-4,once,CASSSTLAKNIQYF
TRBD1,TRBV18,TRBJ1-1,.,CASSPEYRGINTEAFF
.,TRBV5-1,TRBJ1-2,once,CASSLVAGNYGYTF
TRBD1,TRBV15,TRBJ1-2,.,CATSLPGTGKGYTF
TRBD1,TRBV5-1,TRBJ2-3,.,CASSIKTGGLTDTQYF
.,TRBV6-1,TRBJ1-1,.,CASSELVGNTEAFF
TRBD1,TRBV5-1,TRBJ2-5,once,CASSPETGQQETQYF
.,TRBV30,TRBJ1-2,.,CAWSILSNYGYTF
.,TRBV5-1,TRBJ2-3,.,CASSFGLAGADTQYF
TRBD1,TRBV11-3,TRBJ2-1,.,CASSSTEETGSSYNEQFF
.,TRBV13,TRBJ2-7,.,CASSLNRAEQYF
TRBD1,TRBV9,TRBJ2-2,.,CASSAGTGEIGELFF
TRBD2,TRBV10-2,TRBJ2-5,.,CASSDLSGLAPQETQYF
.,TRBV11-2,TRBJ2-7,.,CASSSAWLEGQYF
.,TRBV30,TRBJ1-1,.,CAWSRDMNTEAFF
TRBD1,TRBV30,TRBJ2-1,.,CAWSNGRGFPSSYNEQFF
.,TRBV11-3,TRBJ2-3,.,CASSHSPALCPDTQYF
.,TRBV30,TRBJ1-3,.,CAWSFGDSGNTIYF
.,TRBV7-2,TRBJ1-5,few,CASSLAGRASNQPQHF
.,TRBV25-1,TRBJ1-6,.,CATQSNNSPLHF
TRBD1,TRBV30,TRBJ1-4,.,CALTKQGNNEKLFF
TRBD1,TRBV9,TRBJ2-2,.,CASSVGQGIAGELFF
.,TRBV7-2,TRBJ2-5,.,CASSRRVRETQYF
TRBD2,TRBV7-9,TRBJ2-5,.,CARGGSCVGGLSSETQYF
.,TRBV29-1,TRBJ2-7,.,CSVEAFPYEQYF
TRBD1,TRBV25-1,TRBJ1-1,.,CASSLRTGGEAFF
TRBD1,TRBV5-1,TRBJ2-3,few,CASALTGQTQYF
.,TRBV4-3,TRBJ2-2,.,CASSRGLAGTGELFF
TRBD2,TRBV25-1,TRBJ2-5,.,CASSGAGGPETQYF
.,TRBV6-5,TRBJ2-7,.,CASSPTRAAGWEQYF
TRBD1,TRBV6-4,TRBJ1-4,.,CASADTGGDEKLFF
.,TRBV7-2,TRBJ2-7,.,CASSLGSGPYEQYF
.,TRBV5-4,TRBJ2-3,.,CASSQGRGRTDTQYF
TRBD1,TRBV6-5,TRBJ1-2,.,CASSYSGRQGVGYTF
.,TRBV15,TRBJ1-2,.,CATSRDRAGYGYTF
.,TRBV7-9,TRBJ2-1,.,CASSPLEAYNEQFF
.,TRBV9,TRBJ1-4,few,CASSSGQMGEKLFF
.,TRBV4-2,TRBJ1-1,.,CASSLRRAGGTEAFF
.,TRBV11-2,TRBJ1-1,.,CASSLEGAKAFF
.,TRBV18,TRBJ2-1,.,CASSPLGGEQFF
.,TRBV7-3,TRBJ2-3,.,CASSLFPAPGTDTQYF